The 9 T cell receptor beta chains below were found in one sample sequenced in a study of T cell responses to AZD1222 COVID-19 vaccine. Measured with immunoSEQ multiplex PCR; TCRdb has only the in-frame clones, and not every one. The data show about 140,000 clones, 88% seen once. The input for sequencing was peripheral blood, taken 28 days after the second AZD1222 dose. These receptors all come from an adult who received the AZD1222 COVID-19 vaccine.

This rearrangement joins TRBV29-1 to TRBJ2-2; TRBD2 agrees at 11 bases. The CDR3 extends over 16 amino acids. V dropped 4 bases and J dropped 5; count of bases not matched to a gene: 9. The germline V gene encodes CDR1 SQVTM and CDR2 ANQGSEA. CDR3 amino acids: CSVGIAGGLGTGELFF. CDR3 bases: TGCAGCGTTGGAATAGCGGGAGGGTTGGGAACCGGGGAGCTGTTTTTT.

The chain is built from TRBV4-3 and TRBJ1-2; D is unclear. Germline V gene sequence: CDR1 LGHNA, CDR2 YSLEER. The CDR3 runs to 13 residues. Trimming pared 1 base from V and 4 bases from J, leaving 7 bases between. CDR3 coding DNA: TGCGCCAGCAGCCAAGTCCTGACCTATGGCTACACCTTC. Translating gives CASSQVLTYGYTF.

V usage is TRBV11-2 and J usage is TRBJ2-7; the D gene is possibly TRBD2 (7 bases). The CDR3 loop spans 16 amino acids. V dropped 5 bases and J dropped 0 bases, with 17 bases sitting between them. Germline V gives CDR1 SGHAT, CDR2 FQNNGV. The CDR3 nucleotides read TGTGCCAGCAGCCCGCTCCGGGGGGCGGACTCCTACGAGCAGTACTTC. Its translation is CASSPLRGADSYEQYF.

The CDR3 loop is CASSAGRQGAVGMNTEAFF. The CDR3 nucleotides read TGTGCCAGCAGCGCCGGTAGACAGGGCGCTGTGGGGATGAACACTGAAGCTTTCTTT. The J gene is TRBJ1-1, the V gene TRBV7-6; TRBD1 matches at 7 bases. Germline V gene lookup returns CDR1 SGHVS and CDR2 FNYEAQ. J was trimmed by 0 bases and V by 5 bases; bases with no gene match: 18. This CDR3 is 19 amino acids long.

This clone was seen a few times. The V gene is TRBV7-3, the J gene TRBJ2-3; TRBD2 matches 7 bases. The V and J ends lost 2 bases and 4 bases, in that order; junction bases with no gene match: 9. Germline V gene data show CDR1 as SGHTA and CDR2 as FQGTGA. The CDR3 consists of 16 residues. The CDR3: CASSLPTGGGSDTQYF. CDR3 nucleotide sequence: TGTGCCAGCAGCTTACCCACCGGCGGGGGATCAGATACGCAGTATTTT.

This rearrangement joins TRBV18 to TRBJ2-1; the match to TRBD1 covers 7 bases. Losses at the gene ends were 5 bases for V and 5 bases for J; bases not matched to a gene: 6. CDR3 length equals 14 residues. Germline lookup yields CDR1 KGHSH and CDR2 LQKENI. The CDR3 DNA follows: TGTGCCAGCTCAATGAGACAGGGTCACAATGAGCAGTTCTTC. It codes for CASSMRQGHNEQFF.

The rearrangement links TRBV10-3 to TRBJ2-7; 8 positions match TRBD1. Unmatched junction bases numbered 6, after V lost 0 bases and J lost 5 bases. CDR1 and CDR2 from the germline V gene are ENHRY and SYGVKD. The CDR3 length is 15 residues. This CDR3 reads CAISESEDRADEQYF. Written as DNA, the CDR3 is TGTGCCATCAGTGAGTCGGAGGACAGGGCGGACGAGCAGTACTTC.

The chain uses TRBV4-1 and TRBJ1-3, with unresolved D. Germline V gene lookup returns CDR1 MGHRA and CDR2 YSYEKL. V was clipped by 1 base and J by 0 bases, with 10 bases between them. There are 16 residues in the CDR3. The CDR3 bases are TGCGCCAGCAGCCAAGCGTTTTCAGGCTCTGGAAACACCATATATTTT. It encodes CASSQAFSGSGNTIYF.

The CDR3 region is CATSRDVESREAGTQYF. The CDR3 bases are TGTGCCACCAGCAGAGATGTGGAGTCGCGGGAAGCCGGGACCCAGTACTTC. V usage is TRBV15 and J usage is TRBJ2-5; D perhaps matches TRBD2 (6 bases). CDR3 length: 17 residues. The V end lost 0 bases, the J end lost 7 bases, and 21 bases lay between the germline ends. CDR1 is LNHNV, CDR2 YYDKDF, per germline (reference sequence).